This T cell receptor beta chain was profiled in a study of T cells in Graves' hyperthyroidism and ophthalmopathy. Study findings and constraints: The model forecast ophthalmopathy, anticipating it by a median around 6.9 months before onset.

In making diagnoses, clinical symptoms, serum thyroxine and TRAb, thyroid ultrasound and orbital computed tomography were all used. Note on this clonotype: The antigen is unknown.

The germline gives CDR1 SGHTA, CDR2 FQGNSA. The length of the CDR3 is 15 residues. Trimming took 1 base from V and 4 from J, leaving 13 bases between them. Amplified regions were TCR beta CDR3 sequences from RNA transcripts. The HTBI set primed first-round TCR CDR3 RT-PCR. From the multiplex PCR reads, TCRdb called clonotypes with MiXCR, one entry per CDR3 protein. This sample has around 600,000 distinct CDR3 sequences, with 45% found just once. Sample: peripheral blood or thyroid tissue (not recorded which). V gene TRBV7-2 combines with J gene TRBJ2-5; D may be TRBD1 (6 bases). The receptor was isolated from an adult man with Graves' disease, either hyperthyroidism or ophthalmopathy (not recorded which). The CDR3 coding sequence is TGTGCCAGCAGCTTAGTGTTCGGGACAAGAGAGACCCAGTACTTC. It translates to CASSLVFGTRETQYF.